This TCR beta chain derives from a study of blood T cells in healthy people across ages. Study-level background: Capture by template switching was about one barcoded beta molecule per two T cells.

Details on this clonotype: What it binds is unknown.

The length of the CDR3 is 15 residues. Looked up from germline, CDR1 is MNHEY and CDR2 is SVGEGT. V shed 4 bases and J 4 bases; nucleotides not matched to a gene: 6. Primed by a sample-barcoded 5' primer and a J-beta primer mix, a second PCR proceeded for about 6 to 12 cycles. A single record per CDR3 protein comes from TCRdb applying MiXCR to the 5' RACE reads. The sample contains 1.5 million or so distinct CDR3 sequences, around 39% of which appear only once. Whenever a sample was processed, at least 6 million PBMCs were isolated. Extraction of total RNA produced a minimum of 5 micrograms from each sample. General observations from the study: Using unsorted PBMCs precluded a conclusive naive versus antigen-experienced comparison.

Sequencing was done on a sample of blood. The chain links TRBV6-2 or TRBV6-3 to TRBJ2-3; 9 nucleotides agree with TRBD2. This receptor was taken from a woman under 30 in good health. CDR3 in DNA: TGTGCCAGCAGTTCCGAAGCGGGAGGAGCAGATACGCAGTATTTT. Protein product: CASSSEAGGADTQYF.